This TCR beta chain was captured in a study of Graves' ophthalmopathy and Graves' hyperthyroidism (dated by TCRdb to about 2018). Background for the entire study: Stable hyperthyroidism was defined as no progression to ophthalmopathy within 18 months of follow-up. In roughly six hyperthyroidism patients, the T-cell repertoire of thyroid tissue was compared with the T-cell repertoire of blood. TCR beta repertoire signatures were used to distinguish Graves' ophthalmopathy from Graves' hyperthyroidism and to predict progression to ophthalmopathy. In total, 135 blood samples were TCR-sequenced: fewer than 50 ophthalmopathy, 80 or so hyperthyroidism and some 17 hyperthyroidism-to-ophthalmopathy patients. Following sampling, methimazole starting at 30 mg daily was administered to hyperthyroidism patients, and high-dose intravenous methylprednisolone was administered to ophthalmopathy patients. An independent validation cohort comprised fewer than 20 hyperthyroidism patients and 17 patients who later progressed from hyperthyroidism to ophthalmopathy. To explore V-J signatures that distinguish ophthalmopathy from hyperthyroidism, a discovery set of more than 90 patients was enrolled, made up of 40 to 45 with ophthalmopathy and roughly 55 with stable hyperthyroidism. Results and caveats for the whole study, not just this receptor: Most of the expanded thyroid clonotypes with a frequency above 0.001 were also detected in blood, and it was suggested that the thyroid immune response may be reflected by blood repertoires. In validation, the model predicted ophthalmopathy progression with over 60% sensitivity and roughly 72% specificity; roughly 12 predicted patients were CT-confirmed with GO in a median of approximately six months. No statistical method was used to predetermine the sample size, and group allocation was not hidden from the investigators. In cross-validation, the 13-signature model distinguished ophthalmopathy from stable hyperthyroidism with about 89% sensitivity and about 81% specificity, while in the test set the corresponding values were about 80% and 75%.

CDR1 SGHVS and CDR2 FQNEAQ were looked up in the germline V gene. Trimming removed 5 bases from V and 2 bases from J, leaving 15 bases between the germline ends. Taken from cysteine to phenylalanine, the CDR3 has 16 residues. Only the CDR3 region is kept as DNA, spanning 48 bases read in frame from base 1. Patients with hyperthyroidism were aged 18 to 65 years, had been newly diagnosed, and had a disease duration of less than 2 months. Anyone with other autoimmune diseases, uncontrolled infections, pregnancy or lactation was excluded from the study. Clinical symptoms, serum thyroxine, TRAb, thyroid ultrasound and orbital computed tomography formed the basis of the diagnosis. Trizol reagent was used to extract the total RNA, and its quality was then checked on an Agilent 2100 Bioanalyzer. About this clonotype itself: Its antigen has not been determined. Base quality data are lacking; no much larger clone is found one base away.

TCR beta CDR3 regions were amplified from RNA transcripts for repertoire sequencing. HTBI primers and the Qiagen OneStep RT-PCR kit were used in a first-round RT-PCR, which was followed by a second-round multiplex PCR, size selection and purification. The libraries underwent paired-end sequencing with 100 bp reads on an Illumina HiSeq2000. The paper's data handling went like this. SOAPnuke was used for read processing, and reads with adapters, uncalled bases, a mean Phred below 15, or no exact constant-primer or identifier match were discarded. COPE v1.2.5 was used to merge the high-quality paired reads. Clonotypes were defined as unique nucleotide sequences and were aligned to IMGT TRB V, D and J references using MiTCR v1.1. The analysis was limited to V-J combinations with a frequency above 0.0001, which together covered 99% to 99.2% of the repertoires. For each V-J combination, a TCR clonal expansion and chaos score was defined as the ratio of F50 clonal expansion to chaos observed in the TCRdist matrix. Welch's t-statistics and random forest were used to reduce features to approximately 13 V-J combinations, which were fed into a naive Bayes classifier. The Morisita-Horn index was used to measure how similar the thyroid and blood repertoires were. The raw public data were reprocessed by TCRdb itself: fastp quality trimming at Q25, MiXCR clonotype calling, in-frame beta chains only. Rows with a matching CDR3 protein are joined into one entry that keeps the most common DNA and genes. TCRdb assigned the V and J calls; the authors' analysis was not used. This sample comprises roughly 600,000 distinct CDR3 sequences, approximately 35% of them detected only once. The ten most abundant clones make up 3.5% to 4.5% of the sample.

Source material: peripheral blood or thyroid tissue (not recorded which). Recombination linked TRBV7-8 to TRBJ1-4; the D gene is perhaps TRBD1, on 5 matching bases. The TCR was taken from an adult man with Graves' hyperthyroidism. The nucleotide sequence is TGTGCCAGCAGCATGACTAGCGGGGGGACTAATGAAAAACTGTTTTTT. Its amino acids are CASSMTSGGTNEKLFF. Here the CDR3 is joined to the reference TRBV7-8 and TRBJ1-4 genes, and the full variable domain is: GAGVSQSPRYKVAKRGQDVALRCDPISGHVSLFWYQQALGQGPEFLTYFQNEAQLDKSGLPSDRFFAERPEGSVSTLKIQRTQQEDSAVYLCASSMTSGGTNEKLFFGSGTQLSVL.